The 32 T cell receptor beta chains below all came from one sample that was sequenced in a study of OX40 agonist ivuxolimab in advanced cancers. Measured with immunoSEQ multiplex PCR; TCRdb has only the in-frame clones, and not every one. Of roughly 45,000 clones listed, around nine tenths are singletons. This sample comprised CD4+ or CD8+ T cells sorted from blood, obtained in a trial of the OX40 agonist ivuxolimab. These receptors were collected from an adult with an advanced solid tumor such as melanoma, head and neck, liver or kidney cancer.

The gene calls are TRBV4-1 and TRBJ1-5; D may be TRBD1 (5 bases). Germline V lookup: CDR1 MGHRA, CDR2 YSYEKL. This CDR3 has 17 amino acids. With 1 base removed from V and 0 bases from J, the gap between germline ends came to 13 bases. Here the CDR3 reads CASSQVTGPYSNQPQHF. The DNA of the CDR3 is TGCGCCAGCAGCCAAGTAACAGGACCCTATAGCAATCAGCCCCAGCATTTT.

V usage is TRBV7-3 and J usage is TRBJ2-1; D remains ambiguous. This CDR3 comprises 15 residues. Per germline, CDR1 SGHTA and CDR2 FQGTGA. Trimming stripped 0 bases from V and 1 base from J, with 7 bases between. The CDR3 DNA sequence: TGTGCCAGCAGCTTAACTAGCTTATCCTACAATGAGCAGTTCTTC. This gives the protein CASSLTSLSYNEQFF.

The V gene is TRBV2, the J gene TRBJ2-7, with D unresolved. Germline values: CDR1 SNHLY, CDR2 FYNNEI. Trimming took 5 bases from V and 3 from J, leaving 8 bases between them. This CDR3 spans 12 amino acids. CDR3 DNA sequence: TGTGCCAGCAGTTTCTCGAGCTACGAGCAGTACTTC. Translation: CASSFSSYEQYF.

The chain uses TRBV2 and TRBJ1-1; 7 bases fit TRBD1. The CDR3 extends over 15 amino acids. Losses at the gene ends were 2 bases for V and 1 base for J; bases not matched to a gene: 4. From germline, CDR1 is SNHLY and CDR2 FYNNEI. CDR3 loop: CASSELTGQNTEAFF. CDR3 in DNA: TGTGCCAGCAGTGAATTGACAGGGCAGAACACTGAAGCTTTCTTT.

Only one count was recorded for this clone. The V gene is TRBV9, the J gene TRBJ2-3; 7 nucleotides line up with TRBD1. This CDR3 region has 16 residues. Trimming cost V 4 bases and J 4 bases; bases outside gene matches: 12. Germline CDR1 is SGDLS and CDR2 is YYNGEE. CDR3 region: CASSSWGRGRADTQYF. The CDR3 bases are TGTGCCAGCAGCTCATGGGGTAGGGGGCGGGCAGATACGCAGTATTTT.

This sequence joins TRBV12-5 and TRBJ1-5, with TRBD1 matching over 11 bases. V lost 5 bases to trimming and J lost 4 bases; unmatched junction nucleotides: 10. Germline V gives CDR1 LGHNT, CDR2 FRNRAP. This CDR3 spans 17 amino acids. CDR3 sequence (DNA): TGTGCTAGTGGTCTTGCTCCGGACAGGGGGCGAAATCAGCCCCAGCATTTT. Encoded protein: CASGLAPDRGRNQPQHF.

This chain links TRBV10-3 with TRBJ2-1; 15 nucleotides line up with TRBD2. CDR3 length equals 14 residues. V was pared by 9 bases and J by 7 bases, with 4 bases of the junction left unmatched. From germline, CDR1 is ENHRY and CDR2 SYGVKD. DNA for the CDR3: TGTGCCATTACGGGGACTAGCGGGAGGAATGAGCAGTTCTTC. Its translation is CAITGTSGRNEQFF.

The chain has TRBV5-8 and TRBJ2-3; possibly TRBD2 for D (6 bases). The CDR3 loop spans 16 amino acids. CDR1 SGHTS and CDR2 YDEGEE come from the germline V gene. V was clipped by 1 base and J by 0 bases, with 12 bases between them. The DNA of the CDR3 is TGTGCCAGCAGCTTGTGGGGGGACCCTAGCACAGATACGCAGTATTTT. This gives the protein CASSLWGDPSTDTQYF.

The chain has TRBV11-2 and TRBJ2-7; D is unresolved. Trimming removed 2 bases from V and 0 bases from J, with 5 bases in between. CDR1 and CDR2 (germline): SGHAT, FQNNGV. The CDR3 spans 13 residues. In nucleotides, the CDR3 is TGTGCCAGCAGCTTAACAAGCTCCTACGAGCAGTACTTC. Translating it yields CASSLTSSYEQYF.

The chain carries TRBV18 and TRBJ2-7, with a tentative D call TRBD1 (6 bases). This CDR3 has 14 residues. Between the trimmed V and J ends, which lost 3 bases and 7 bases, there was a span of 16 bases. The germline V gene encodes CDR1 KGHSH and CDR2 LQKENI. The CDR3 is CASSPRRDTGEQYF. CDR3 DNA sequence: TGTGCCAGCTCACCTCGTCGGGACACTGGAGAGCAGTACTTC.

The chain uses TRBV5-3 and TRBJ1-5; D unclear. TRBV5-3 is an open reading frame, and its role is uncertain. V dropped 4 bases and J dropped 0 bases, with 11 bases sitting between them. CDR3 length: 15 amino acids. The CDR3 here is CARSLSRSSNQPQHF. The CDR3, as DNA: TGTGCCAGAAGCCTGTCCCGATCTAGCAATCAGCCCCAGCATTTT.

V and J are TRBV7-3 and TRBJ1-1; D perhaps matches TRBD1 (5 bases). The CDR3 loop spans 13 amino acids. CDR1 is SGHTA, CDR2 FQGTGA, per germline. Deletions cut 2 bases from V and 2 bases from J, with 6 bases between. The chain's CDR3 is CASSLDRNTEAFF. The DNA for the CDR3 is TGTGCCAGCAGCTTAGACAGAAACACTGAAGCTTTCTTT.

The V and J genes are TRBV5-5 and TRBJ1-1; a possible D gene is TRBD1 (6 bases). This CDR3 is 14 amino acids long. Between the trimmed V and J ends, which lost 1 base and 4 bases, there was a span of 11 bases. Germline CDR1 and CDR2: SGHKS and YYEKEE (reference sequence). Here the CDR3 DNA reads TGTGCCAGCAGCTTGTGGCAGGGGACCACTGAAGCTTTCTTT. Translation gives CASSLWQGTTEAFF.

V is TRBV7-8 and J is TRBJ1-5; no reliable D call. The CDR3 has 13 amino acids. Trimming took off 5 bases at V and 9 bases at J, with 14 bases between the two ends. Germline V lookup: CDR1 SGHVS, CDR2 FQNEAQ. The CDR3 sequence: CASSPTDAGPQHF. In DNA form, the CDR3 reads TGTGCCAGCAGCCCAACAGACGCGGGGCCCCAGCATTTT.

This chain links TRBV5-4 with TRBJ1-2; 9 positions match TRBD1. The junction had 13 bases not matched to a gene; V was cut back by 4 bases and J by 6 bases. Germline CDR1 is SGHNT and CDR2 is YYREEE (reference sequence). This CDR3 region has 16 residues. CDR3 in amino acids: CASSTPARTGDHGYTF. In DNA, the CDR3 is TGTGCCAGCAGCACCCCCGCGAGGACAGGGGACCATGGCTACACCTTC.

This clone has only a few counts. The V call is TRBV7-9, the J call TRBJ1-4, with 7 nucleotides matching TRBD1. After removal of 2 bases from V and 3 bases from J, the junction contained 15 bases not matched to a gene. Germline lookup yields CDR1 SEHNR and CDR2 FQNEAQ (reference sequence). This CDR3 region has 19 residues. As DNA, the CDR3 is TGTGCCAGCAGCTTAACCCCCCGAAGGGCAGGGGGTGCTAATGAAAAACTGTTTTTT. This gives the protein CASSLTPRRAGGANEKLFF.

The chain combines TRBV7-3 with TRBJ2-1, with TRBD2 matching over 8 bases. The CDR3 extends over 15 amino acids. Germline values: CDR1 SGHTA, CDR2 FQGTGA. The ends lost 5 bases at V and 2 bases at J; junction bases unmatched: 5. The CDR3 here is CASSLSGGPYNEQFF. In DNA, the CDR3 is TGTGCCAGCAGCCTAAGCGGGGGACCCTACAATGAGCAGTTCTTC.

The sample holds one count of this clone. CDR3 residues: CASSVASSYNEQFF. CDR3 in DNA: TGTGCCAGCAGCGTAGCCAGCTCCTACAATGAGCAGTTCTTC. The chain has TRBV9 and TRBJ2-1; unclear D gene. The CDR3 length is 14 residues. From germline, CDR1 is SGDLS and CDR2 YYNGEE. The V end lost 0 bases, the J end lost 0 bases, and 4 bases lay between the germline ends.

V is TRBV2 and J is TRBJ2-3; 9 bases match TRBD2. In germline, CDR1 is SNHLY, CDR2 FYNNEI. The CDR3 contains 21 residues. V gave up 6 bases and J gave up 4 bases; unmatched junction bases: 26. Here the CDR3 reads CASRWARSRRFGGGAADTQYF. CDR3 coding DNA: TGTGCCAGCAGGTGGGCCCGGTCGCGGAGATTTGGCGGGGGGGCGGCAGATACGCAGTATTTT.

This clone has a single count. The V call is TRBV5-1, the J call TRBJ2-5; the match to TRBD2 covers 8 bases. V lost 4 bases to trimming and J lost 5 bases; unmatched junction nucleotides: 7. The CDR3 sequence is 14 residues long. Germline V gives CDR1 SGHRS, CDR2 YFSETQ. CDR3 bases: TGCGCCAGCAGCACCTCGGGAGGGAGGGAGACCCAGTACTTC. This translates into CASSTSGGRETQYF.

V gene TRBV4-3 combines with J gene TRBJ2-3; TRBD1 matches at 7 bases. The CDR3 is 16 residues long. V was clipped by 1 base and J by 0 bases; unmatched bases: 4. Germline CDR1 and CDR2: LGHNA and YSLEER. The DNA of the CDR3 is TGCGCCAGCAGCCAAGGCGGACAGGCTAGCACAGATACGCAGTATTTT. Amino acids: CASSQGGQASTDTQYF.

The J gene is TRBJ1-5, the V gene TRBV12-1; TRBD1 reflects the table's D call only, with no check against the DNA. TRBV12-1 has pseudogene status. The CDR3 is 15 residues long. DNA of the CDR3: TGTGCCAGCAGCCTCTGCGGACAGGGAGGGCAGCCCCAGCATTTT. Encoded protein: CASSLCGQGGQPQHF.

The chain uses TRBV5-6 and TRBJ1-1, with D perhaps matching TRBD1 (5 bases). The CDR3 is 15 amino acids. Germline CDR1 SGHDT, CDR2 YYEEEE. V was cut by 1 base and J by 1 base, with 11 bases left in between. CDR3 amino acids: CASSLIPGSNTEAFF. For the CDR3, the DNA is TGTGCCAGCAGCTTGATACCAGGGTCGAACACTGAAGCTTTCTTT.

The rearrangement links TRBV5-1 to TRBJ2-2; possibly TRBD1 for D (5 bases). The germline CDR1 and CDR2 sequences are SGHRS and YFSETQ. The CDR3 consists of 15 residues. Trimming shortened V by 3 bases and J by 4 bases, and 13 bases separated the two germline ends. The DNA of the CDR3 is TGCGCCAGCAGCTCAACAGGTTGGACCACCGGGGAGCTGTTTTTT. It yields the protein CASSSTGWTTGELFF.

This chain uses TRBV7-9 with TRBJ2-1; D may correspond to TRBD1 or TRBD2 (5 bases each). This CDR3 has 16 amino acids. Trimming shortened V by 2 bases and J by 4 bases, and 15 bases separated the two germline ends. Germline V CDR1 and CDR2: SEHNR, FQNEAQ (reference sequence). The CDR3 DNA is TGTGCCAGCAGCTTACGTGAGGGGCTACATTACAATGAGCAGTTCTTC. Protein sequence: CASSLREGLHYNEQFF.

The rearrangement uses TRBV5-4 and TRBJ2-5; D is uncertain. V was shortened by 2 bases and J by 12 bases, with 14 bases between the two germline ends. CDR3 length: 12 amino acids. Germline V gene sequence: CDR1 SGHNT, CDR2 YYREEE (reference sequence). CDR3 sequence: CASSFPPSLEYF. The DNA of the CDR3 is TGTGCCAGCAGCTTCCCCCCCTCTTTAGAGTACTTC.

The CDR3 DNA sequence: TGCAGCGTTGAAGATCTGGGGGGAGGTATAAGTAACTATGGCTACACCTTC. It is translated as CSVEDLGGGISNYGYTF. J is TRBJ1-2 and V is TRBV29-1, with D maybe TRBD1 (5 bases). Germline CDR1 and CDR2: SQVTM and ANQGSEA. Trimming left V 0 bases short and J 1 base short, with 18 bases between. The CDR3 is 17 residues long.

This chain connects TRBV29-1 to TRBJ2-5; D is ambiguous. Trimming removed 6 bases at V and 8 bases at J, with 10 bases between. Germline CDR1 reads SQVTM; CDR2 reads ANQGSEA. The length of the CDR3 is 10 residues. The CDR3, as DNA: TGCAGCGTCTGGCGGCAAACCCAGTACTTC. As protein: CSVWRQTQYF. Looking up the rest from reference TRBV29-1 and TRBJ2-5 gives the full variable domain: SAVISQKPSRDICQRGTSLTIQCQVDSQVTMMFWYRQQPGQSLTLIATANQGSEATYESGFVIDKFPISRPNLTFSTLTVSNMSPEDSSIYLCSVWRQTQYFGPGTRLLVL.

The chain has TRBV18 and TRBJ2-1; D call uncertain. There are 15 residues in the CDR3. The V gene lost 3 bases and the J gene lost 4 bases, with 13 bases spanning the gap. From germline, CDR1 is KGHSH and CDR2 LQKENI. This CDR3 is CASSPGRTLYNEQFF. Written as DNA, the CDR3 is TGTGCCAGCTCACCCGGACGGACCTTGTACAATGAGCAGTTCTTC.

This chain uses TRBV9 with TRBJ1-2, with D possibly being TRBD1 (6 bases). CDR1 SGDLS and CDR2 YYNGEE come from the germline V gene. V was clipped by 10 bases and J by 2 bases, with 12 bases between them. This CDR3 has 12 amino acids. CDR3 sequence: CASQGWNYGYTF. CDR3 coding DNA: TGTGCCTCACAGGGTTGGAACTATGGCTACACCTTC.

The CDR3 here is CAISDRIDQPQHF. CDR3 coding DNA: TGTGCCATCAGTGATCGGATCGATCAGCCCCAGCATTTT. This rearrangement joins TRBV10-3 to TRBJ1-5; D not resolved. The CDR3 consists of 13 residues. Germline V gene data show CDR1 as ENHRY and CDR2 as SYGVKD. V shed 3 bases and J shed 5 bases, with 8 bases lying between them.

This chain uses TRBV20-1 with TRBJ1-2; D is uncertain. The germline gives CDR1 DFQATT, CDR2 SNEGSKA (reference sequence). This CDR3 is 11 amino acids long. Trimming took off 2 bases at V and 5 bases at J, with 6 bases between the two ends. The CDR3, as DNA: TGCAGTGCTAGAAAAGGGTATGGCTACACCTTC. Its translation: CSARKGYGYTF.